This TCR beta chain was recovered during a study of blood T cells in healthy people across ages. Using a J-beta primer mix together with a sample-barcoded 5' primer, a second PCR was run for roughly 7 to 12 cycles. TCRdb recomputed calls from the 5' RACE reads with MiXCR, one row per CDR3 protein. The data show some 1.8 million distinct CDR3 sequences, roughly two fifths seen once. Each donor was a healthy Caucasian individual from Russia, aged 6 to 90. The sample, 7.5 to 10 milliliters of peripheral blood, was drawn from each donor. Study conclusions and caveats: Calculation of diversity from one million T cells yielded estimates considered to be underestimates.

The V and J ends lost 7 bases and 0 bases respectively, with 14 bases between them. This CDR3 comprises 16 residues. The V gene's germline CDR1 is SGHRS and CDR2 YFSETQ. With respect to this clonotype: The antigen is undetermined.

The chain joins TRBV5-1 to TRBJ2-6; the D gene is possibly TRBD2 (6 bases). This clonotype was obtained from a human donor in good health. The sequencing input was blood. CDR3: CASLREAVSGANVLTF. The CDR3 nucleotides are TGCGCCAGCCTCAGGGAGGCGGTCTCTGGGGCCAACGTCCTGACTTTC.